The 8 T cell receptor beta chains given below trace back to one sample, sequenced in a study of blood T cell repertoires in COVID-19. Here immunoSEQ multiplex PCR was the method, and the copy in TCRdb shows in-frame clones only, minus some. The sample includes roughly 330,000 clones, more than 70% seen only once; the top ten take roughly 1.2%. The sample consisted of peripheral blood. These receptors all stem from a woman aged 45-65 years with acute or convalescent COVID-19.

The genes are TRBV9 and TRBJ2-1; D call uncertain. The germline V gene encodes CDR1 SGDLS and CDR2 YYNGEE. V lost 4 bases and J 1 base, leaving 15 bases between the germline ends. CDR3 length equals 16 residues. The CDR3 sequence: CASSTLPSPSYNEQFF. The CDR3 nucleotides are TGTGCCAGCAGCACCCTGCCCAGTCCATCCTACAATGAGCAGTTCTTC.

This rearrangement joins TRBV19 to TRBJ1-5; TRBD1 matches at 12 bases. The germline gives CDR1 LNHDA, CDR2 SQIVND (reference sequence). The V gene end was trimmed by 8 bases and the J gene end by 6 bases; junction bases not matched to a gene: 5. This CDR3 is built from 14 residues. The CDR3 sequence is CASCGTGGVQPQHF. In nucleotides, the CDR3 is TGTGCCAGTTGCGGGACAGGGGGCGTTCAGCCCCAGCATTTT.

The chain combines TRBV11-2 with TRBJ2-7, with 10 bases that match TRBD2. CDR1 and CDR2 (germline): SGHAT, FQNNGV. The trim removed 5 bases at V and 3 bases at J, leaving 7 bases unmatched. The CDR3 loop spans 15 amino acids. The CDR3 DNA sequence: TGTGCCAGCAGCATCGGACTAGCGGAAATCTACGAGCAGTACTTC. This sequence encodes CASSIGLAEIYEQYF.

CDR3 protein: CASWEEYEQYF. The CDR3 region has the DNA TGTGCCAGCTGGGAGGAGTACGAGCAGTACTTC. The rearrangement links TRBV6-5 to TRBJ2-7, with D perhaps TRBD2 (6 bases). CDR3 size: 11 residues. The germline V gene has CDR1 MNHEY and CDR2 SVGAGI. Deletions cut 8 bases from V and 4 bases from J, with 9 bases between.

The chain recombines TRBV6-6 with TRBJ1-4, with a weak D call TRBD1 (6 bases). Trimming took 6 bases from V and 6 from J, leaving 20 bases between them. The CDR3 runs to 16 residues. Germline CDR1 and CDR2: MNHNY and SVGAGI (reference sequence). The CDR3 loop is CASRPPRGAADEKLFF. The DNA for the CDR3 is TGTGCCAGCAGGCCCCCCCGGGGGGCGGCTGATGAAAAACTGTTTTTT.

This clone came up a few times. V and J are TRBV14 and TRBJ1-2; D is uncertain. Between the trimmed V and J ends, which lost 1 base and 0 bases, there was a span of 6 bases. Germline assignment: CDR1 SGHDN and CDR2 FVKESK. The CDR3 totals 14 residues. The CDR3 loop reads CASSQVQANYGYTF. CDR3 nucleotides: TGTGCCAGCAGCCAAGTACAAGCTAACTATGGCTACACCTTC.

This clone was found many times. The CDR3 coding sequence is TGTGCCAGCAGCACCGCCCTGGGCCTTAATTCACCCCTCCACTTT. It translates to CASSTALGLNSPLHF. This chain links TRBV7-2 with TRBJ1-6, with D unclear. Per germline, CDR1 SGHTA and CDR2 FQGNSA. The CDR3 loop spans 15 amino acids. Trimming cost V 5 bases and J 6 bases, with 14 bases left between them.

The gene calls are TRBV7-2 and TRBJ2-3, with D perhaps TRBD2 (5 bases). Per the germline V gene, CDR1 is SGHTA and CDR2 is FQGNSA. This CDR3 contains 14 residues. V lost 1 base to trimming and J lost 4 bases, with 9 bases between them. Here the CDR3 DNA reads TGTGCCAGCAGCTTAGGAGGGTCCCCAGATACGCAGTATTTT. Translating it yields CASSLGGSPDTQYF.